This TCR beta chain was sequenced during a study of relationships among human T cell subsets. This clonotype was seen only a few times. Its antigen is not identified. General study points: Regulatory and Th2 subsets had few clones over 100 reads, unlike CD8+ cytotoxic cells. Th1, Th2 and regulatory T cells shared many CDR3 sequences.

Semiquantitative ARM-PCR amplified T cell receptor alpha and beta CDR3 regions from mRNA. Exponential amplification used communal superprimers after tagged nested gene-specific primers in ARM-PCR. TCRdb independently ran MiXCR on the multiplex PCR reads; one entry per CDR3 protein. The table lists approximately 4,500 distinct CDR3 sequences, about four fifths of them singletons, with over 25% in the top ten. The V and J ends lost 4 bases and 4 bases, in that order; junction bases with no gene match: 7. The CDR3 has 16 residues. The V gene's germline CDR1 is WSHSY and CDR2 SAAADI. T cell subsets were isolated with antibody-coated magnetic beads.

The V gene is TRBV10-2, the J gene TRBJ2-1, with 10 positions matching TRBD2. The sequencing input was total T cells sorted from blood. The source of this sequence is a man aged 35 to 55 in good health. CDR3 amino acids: CASSGPSGGSYNEQFF. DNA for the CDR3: TGCGCCAGCAGTGGGCCTAGCGGGGGATCTTACAATGAGCAGTTCTTC.